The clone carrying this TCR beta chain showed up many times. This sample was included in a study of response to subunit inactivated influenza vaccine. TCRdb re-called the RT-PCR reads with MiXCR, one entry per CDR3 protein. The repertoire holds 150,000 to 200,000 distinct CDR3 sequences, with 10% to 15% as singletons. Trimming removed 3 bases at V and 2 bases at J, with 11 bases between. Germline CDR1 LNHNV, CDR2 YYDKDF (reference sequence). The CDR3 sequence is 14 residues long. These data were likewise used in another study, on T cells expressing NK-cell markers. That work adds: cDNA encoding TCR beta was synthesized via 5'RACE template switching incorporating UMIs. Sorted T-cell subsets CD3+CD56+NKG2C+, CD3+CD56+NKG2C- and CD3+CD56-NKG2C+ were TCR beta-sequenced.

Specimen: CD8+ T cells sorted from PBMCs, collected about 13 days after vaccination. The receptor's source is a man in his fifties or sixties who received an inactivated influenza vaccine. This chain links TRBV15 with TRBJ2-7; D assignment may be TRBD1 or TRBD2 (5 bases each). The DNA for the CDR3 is TGTGCCACCAGCAGCCGGGACGGAGCCTACGAGCAGTACTTC. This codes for CATSSRDGAYEQYF.